This entry describes one T cell receptor (beta chain). Its antigen remains unidentified. Method: immunoSEQ multiplex PCR; TCRdb's copy keeps in-frame clones and lacks some. Of about 2.1 million clones listed, just under 95% were seen once; the top ten hold 1.5% to 2%. The data were taken from a study of shared clonotypes between healthy human individuals. Study overall: Each donor contributed plates that comprised three CD4 naive, three CD4 memory, two CD8 naive and one CD8 memory. General study points: Naive subsets usually exceeded memory subsets in estimated richness.

Selected positively for CCR7 and CD45RO-negative, naive CD8 cells excluded terminally differentiated effector memory CD45RA+ cells. Free of recent acute infections or vaccinations, the donors were healthy HIV-negative adults. Germline CDR1 and CDR2: LNHDA and SQIVND (reference sequence). The CDR3 has 14 amino acids. The V segment lost 7 bases and the J segment 1 base; nucleotides outside the gene matches: 6. The sequence came from a man aged 18-30 years in good health. Some clones in this sample may be carry-over from other donors' samples. The sample was naive CD8+ T cells from PBMCs. The V gene is TRBV19, the J gene TRBJ1-2; 7 nucleotides agree with TRBD1. The chain's CDR3 is CASTLGQVNYGYTF. The CDR3 DNA reads as TGTGCCAGTACCCTAGGACAGGTTAACTATGGCTACACCTTC.